One sample yielded the 23 T cell receptor beta chains listed below, sequenced in a study of blood T cells in healthy people across ages. The use of a sample-barcoded 5' primer and a J-beta primer mix characterized a second PCR of roughly 6 to 11 cycles. In TCRdb, the 5' RACE reads were re-called with MiXCR into one record per CDR3 protein. In the table there are 700,000 to 850,000 distinct CDR3 sequences, around 36% of which are singletons. Specimen: blood. Receptor source: a man younger than 35 in good health.

This clonotype was counted many times. The J gene is TRBJ1-1, the V gene TRBV20-1; 7 nucleotides agree with TRBD1. Germline V gene sequence: CDR1 DFQATT, CDR2 SNEGSKA (reference sequence). Trimming removed 3 bases from V and 3 bases from J; junction bases left unmatched: 4. The CDR3 loop spans 13 amino acids. Here the CDR3 reads CSASQGGYTEAFF. CDR3 nucleotide sequence: TGCAGTGCTAGCCAGGGGGGGTACACTGAAGCTTTCTTT.

J is TRBJ1-1 and V is TRBV20-1; D ambiguous. This CDR3 contains 15 residues. Germline CDR1 and CDR2: DFQATT and SNEGSKA (reference sequence). V was pared by 0 bases and J by 0 bases, with 11 bases between. The chain's CDR3 is CSARDLRKMNTEAFF. CDR3 coding DNA: TGCAGTGCTAGAGATCTTAGGAAGATGAACACTGAAGCTTTCTTT.

This sequence joins TRBV6-6 and TRBJ2-5; TRBD2 might be the D (5 bases). The CDR3 is made up of 14 amino acids. Germline CDR1 reads MNHNY; CDR2 reads SVGAGI (reference sequence). Trimming left V 5 bases short and J 5 bases short, with 15 bases between. The chain's CDR3 is CASSRTAMGETQYF. The DNA of the CDR3 is TGTGCCAGCAGTAGGACTGCTATGGGGGAGACCCAGTACTTC.

Comments on this clonotype: A much larger clone lies one base from this, so it may be a read error. The chain uses TRBV5-1 and TRBJ2-4; D possibly corresponds to TRBD1 (5 bases). Gene TRBJ2-5 matches the end of the DNA better, so the J call may be wrong. There are 15 residues in the CDR3. The germline CDR1 and CDR2 sequences are SGHRS and YFSETQ. The CDR3 loop reads CASSFPTGRKETQYF. In nucleotides, the CDR3 is TGCGCCAGCAGCTTTCCAACAGGCCGTAAAGAGACCCAGTACTTC.

This clonotype turned up a few times. The chain couples TRBV4-1 to TRBJ2-7, with D tentatively TRBD1 or TRBD2 (7 bases each). The CDR3 runs 15 residues. CDR1 and CDR2 (germline): MGHRA, YSYEKL. V lost 4 bases to trimming and J lost 3 bases, with 16 bases between them. DNA of the CDR3: TGCGCCAGCAGCCCAGCAACAGGGGAGGGCTACGAGCAGTACTTC. Its protein is CASSPATGEGYEQYF.

Notes on this clonotype: A junction end diverges from the germline sequence, so it may reflect a read error. The J gene is TRBJ2-3, the V gene TRBV5-1; 10 nucleotides line up with TRBD1. The CDR3 contains 14 residues. Germline V CDR1 and CDR2: SGHRS, YFSETQ. Here the CDR3 DNA reads TGCGCCAGCAGCTTGGGACAGGGGGCAGATACGCGGTATTTT. Its translation is CASSLGQGADTRYF.

The chain couples TRBV5-1 to TRBJ2-2; 7 bases agree with TRBD1. Germline-derived CDR1 and CDR2 are SGHRS and YFSETQ. The CDR3 spans 15 residues. After removal of 4 bases from V and 0 bases from J, the junction contained 3 bases not matched to a gene. In DNA form, the CDR3 reads TGCGCCAGCAGCCAACAGGGGTCGAACACCGGGGAGCTGTTTTTT. It translates to CASSQQGSNTGELFF. The entire variable domain, with the rest obtained from reference TRBV5-1 and TRBJ2-2, is as follows: KAGVTQTPRYLIKTRGQQVTLSCSPISGHRSVSWYQQTPGQGLQFLFEYFSETQRNKGNFPGRFSGRQFSNSRSEMNVSTLELGDSALYLCASSQQGSNTGELFFGEGSRLTVL.

The V and J genes are TRBV29-1 and TRBJ2-7; 8 bases match TRBD1. Germline assignment: CDR1 SQVTM and CDR2 ANQGSEA. The CDR3 has 15 amino acids. V lost 4 bases, J lost 6 bases, and 14 bases stayed unmatched. The CDR3 spells CSVGPGGDGRSEQYF. CDR3 DNA sequence: TGCAGCGTTGGGCCAGGGGGCGATGGAAGGTCCGAGCAGTACTTC.

This clonotype occurred a few times. The chain couples TRBV7-9 to TRBJ2-5; TRBD1 or TRBD2 may be the D gene (5 bases each). Trimming shortened V by 1 base and J by 2 bases, and 11 bases separated the two germline ends. The CDR3 runs 15 residues. Per the germline V gene, CDR1 is SEHNR and CDR2 is FQNEAQ (reference sequence). CDR3 coding DNA: TGTGCCAGCAGCTTAGTCTTCGAGGGGCAAGAGACCCAGTACTTC. Protein: CASSLVFEGQETQYF.

As concerns this clonotype: A much more abundant neighbour one base away suggests this may be a read error. The rearrangement links TRBV12-3 or TRBV12-4 to TRBJ2-3; D possibly corresponds to TRBD1 (5 bases). CDR3 length: 15 residues. V was clipped by 5 bases and J by 4 bases, with 16 bases between them. CDR3: CASSPRTCPPDTQYF. In DNA, the CDR3 is TGTGCCAGCAGTCCCCGGACATGTCCCCCAGATACGCAGTATTTT.

As to this clonotype: Compared with germline, one end of the junction differs, possibly owing to a read error. J is TRBJ1-2 and V is TRBV20-1; 8 positions agree with TRBD1. This CDR3 has 16 amino acids. Germline assignment: CDR1 DFQATT and CDR2 SNEGSKA (reference sequence). The CDR3 protein is CSAGDLRQGQRYGYTF. The CDR3 DNA is TGCAGTGCTGGAGATCTGCGACAGGGGCAGCGCTATGGCTACACCTTC.

This clonotype was found many times. The chain joins TRBV20-1 to TRBJ1-2, with TRBD1 as a possible D gene (6 bases). The V end was cut by 4 bases, the J end by 3 bases, with 9 bases between. CDR1 is DFQATT, CDR2 SNEGSKA, per germline (reference sequence). This CDR3 is 12 amino acids long. Here the CDR3 DNA reads TGCAGTGCTAAAAGACAGGACTATGGCTACACCTTC. Protein sequence: CSAKRQDYGYTF.

Concerning this clonotype itself: The junction and the germline gene differ at one end; a read error may be behind it. V gene TRBV20-1 combines with J gene TRBJ2-1; 8 bases are shared with TRBD2. CDR1 and CDR2 from the germline V gene are DFQATT and SNEGSKA (reference sequence). This CDR3 region has 15 residues. In DNA, the CDR3 is TGCAGTGCTGGAGATCAGCGGGGGAGGTTTAATGAGCAGTTCTTC. This translates into CSAGDQRGRFNEQFF.

The chain joins TRBV15 to TRBJ2-7; 8 nucleotides line up with TRBD1. The junction had 8 bases not matched to a gene; V was cut back by 0 bases and J by 1 base. The CDR3 length is 17 residues. Germline CDR1 reads LNHNV; CDR2 reads YYDKDF (reference sequence). The CDR3 reads CATSRDFGQGASYEQYF. In nucleotides, the CDR3 is TGTGCCACCAGCAGAGATTTCGGCCAGGGGGCATCCTACGAGCAGTACTTC.

As for this clonotype: A read error may explain this, as a much larger clone is one base away. The V gene is TRBV20-1, the J gene TRBJ2-3, with D possibly called TRBD1 or TRBD2 (7 bases each). Germline assignment: CDR1 DFQATT and CDR2 SNEGSKA (reference sequence). Trimming took 5 bases from V and 4 from J, leaving 25 bases between them. The CDR3 has 17 residues. The DNA for the CDR3 is TGCAGTGCTCTCACAAGATTCAGGGGGGGGAGGTCAGATACGCAGTATTTT. This encodes CSALTRFRGGRSDTQYF.

The chain joins TRBV20-1 to TRBJ1-4; 12 nucleotides line up with TRBD1. The germline CDR1 and CDR2 sequences are DFQATT and SNEGSKA (reference sequence). The CDR3 consists of 16 residues. The V and J ends lost 6 bases and 4 bases, in that order; junction bases with no gene match: 9. Written as DNA, the CDR3 is TGCAGTGCCACCGGGACAGGGGGCCCGGTTAATGAAAAACTGTTTTTT. This encodes CSATGTGGPVNEKLFF.

As concerns this clonotype: This may be a read error: a much more frequent sequence differs by one nucleotide. V and J are TRBV20-1 and TRBJ2-3; 9 nucleotides agree with TRBD2. The germline CDR1 and CDR2 sequences are DFQATT and SNEGSKA (reference sequence). This CDR3 comprises 16 residues. CDR3 in amino acids: CSAIDLTSGTTDTRYF. The CDR3, as DNA: TGCAGTGCCATAGACCTGACTAGCGGCACCACAGATACGCGGTATTTT.

This clonotype was recorded a few times. CDR3 loop: CASSTRTPGQDGMNTEAFF. The DNA for the CDR3 is TGTGCCAGCAGCACGCGGACCCCGGGACAGGACGGGATGAACACTGAAGCTTTCTTT. J is TRBJ1-1 and V is TRBV21-1; TRBD1, the table's D call, was not compared with the DNA. TRBV21-1 is shown as a pseudogene. The CDR3 is 19 amino acids.

V and J are TRBV9 and TRBJ2-5; the match to TRBD2 covers 9 bases. CDR1 is SGDLS and CDR2 is YYNGEE in the germline V gene. This CDR3 region has 16 residues. With 4 bases clipped from V and 5 bases from J, the junction kept 12 bases outside the gene matches. CDR3 DNA: TGTGCCAGCAGCCTATCTGCGGGGGGGCCGGAGGAGACCCAGTACTTC. Its translation is CASSLSAGGPEETQYF.

This clonotype came up many times. CDR3 protein: CASSSGQGKTQYF. The DNA for the CDR3 is TGCGCCAGCAGCTCAGGACAGGGAAAGACCCAGTACTTC. The chain uses TRBV5-1 and TRBJ2-5; TRBD1 aligns across 8 bases. The germline gives CDR1 SGHRS, CDR2 YFSETQ. With 3 bases clipped from V and 6 bases from J, the junction kept 4 bases outside the gene matches. The CDR3 runs 13 residues.

The rearrangement uses TRBV10-3 and TRBJ2-3; D possibly corresponds to TRBD1 (7 bases). From germline, CDR1 is ENHRY and CDR2 SYGVKD. The length of the CDR3 is 16 residues. V gave up 6 bases and J gave up 4 bases, with 20 bases separating them. CDR3 in amino acids: CAISERRDRGPDTQYF. The CDR3 nucleotides read TGTGCCATCAGCGAGAGGCGGGACAGAGGCCCAGATACGCAGTATTTT.

The genes are TRBV27 and TRBJ1-6; D may be TRBD1 (5 bases). V lost 0 bases and J 7 bases, leaving 10 bases between the germline ends. There are 15 residues in the CDR3. CDR1 is MNHEY, CDR2 SMNVEV, per germline (reference sequence). CDR3 protein: CASSLSKTVNSPLHF. As DNA, the CDR3 is TGTGCCAGCAGTTTATCGAAGACAGTGAATTCACCCCTCCACTTT.

The V and J genes are TRBV5-1 and TRBJ2-1; TRBD2 aligns across 8 bases. CDR1 is SGHRS, CDR2 YFSETQ, per germline. J gave up 7 bases and V 1 base, and 7 bases lay outside the gene matches. The CDR3 runs to 15 residues. CDR3 sequence (DNA): TGCGCCAGCAGCTTGTCTCCGGGGGGGCAAAATGAGCAGTTCTTC. Translation gives CASSLSPGGQNEQFF.